These 4 T cell receptor beta chains were sequenced from one sample in a study of blood T cell repertoires in COVID-19. The data were produced by immunoSEQ multiplex PCR, yet TCRdb's version contains in-frame clones alone and is incomplete. The repertoire has tens of thousands of clones, around 81% of them found once; the top ten carry 4% to 6%. The material sequenced was peripheral blood. The source of these receptors is a man between 50 and 59 years old with active COVID-19.

The gene calls are TRBV2 and TRBJ1-1, with 11 bases identical to TRBD1. The length of the CDR3 is 14 residues. Germline V gene sequence: CDR1 SNHLY, CDR2 FYNNEI. J was trimmed by 5 bases and V by 6 bases; bases with no gene match: 5. The CDR3 DNA follows: TGTGCCAGCAGGGACAGGGGGCTTGCGACTGAAGCTTTCTTT. It encodes CASRDRGLATEAFF.

The chain employs TRBV27 and TRBJ2-3, with 7 bases identical to TRBD1. CDR1 and CDR2 from the germline V gene are MNHEY and SMNVEV (reference sequence). The CDR3 runs to 12 residues. The V and J ends lost 5 bases and 7 bases, in that order; junction bases with no gene match: 3. The CDR3 region is CASSAQGYTQYF. DNA for the CDR3: TGTGCCAGCAGTGCACAGGGGTATACGCAGTATTTT.

This clone was picked up one time. V gene TRBV29-1 combines with J gene TRBJ2-1; tentatively, D is TRBD2 (5 bases). From germline, CDR1 is SQVTM and CDR2 ANQGSEA. Trimming shortened V by 3 bases and J by 4 bases, and 13 bases separated the two germline ends. The CDR3 has 14 amino acids. The CDR3 region is CSVDAGLFYNEQFF. CDR3 DNA: TGCAGCGTTGACGCCGGACTCTTTTACAATGAGCAGTTCTTC.

J is TRBJ2-7 and V is TRBV2, with a possible D match to TRBD2 (6 bases). CDR1 and CDR2 from the germline V gene are SNHLY and FYNNEI. The V and J ends lost 7 bases and 5 bases respectively, with 21 bases between them. This CDR3 spans 15 amino acids. The CDR3 coding sequence is TGTGCCAGCACCGAAGGGCTAGCGCCCCTGGACGAGCAGTACTTC. Protein sequence: CASTEGLAPLDEQYF. Using reference TRBV2 and TRBJ2-7 for the parts outside the CDR3, the full variable domain is EPEVTQTPSHQVTQMGQEVILRCVPISNHLYFYWYRQILGQKVEFLVSFYNNEISEKSEIFDDQFSVERPDGSNFTLKIRSTKLEDSAMYFCASTEGLAPLDEQYFGPGTRLTVT.